Listed here is a single TCR beta chain. Trimming shortened V by 1 base and J by 7 bases, and 16 bases separated the two germline ends. CDR3 length equals 15 residues. Per the germline V gene, CDR1 is SGHVS and CDR2 is FNYEAQ. This specimen belongs to a study of blood T cells in healthy people across ages. Through a sample-barcoded 5' primer and a J-beta primer mix, a second PCR was run for about 6 to 11 cycles. Each cDNA molecule was tagged by a template-switch adaptor with 12 random nucleotides. One entry per CDR3 protein, called by TCRdb with MiXCR from the 5' RACE reads. The profile shows roughly 550,000 distinct CDR3 sequences, nearly 25% of them singletons. These same records also appear under a second study, on T cells of mothers and their children. That paper notes: Related mother-child pairs showed slightly higher but non-significant overlap than unrelated pairs.

The rearrangement uses TRBV7-6 and TRBJ1-1, with a possible D match to TRBD1 (5 bases). Sequencing used blood. The clonotype comes from a boy aged 5-17 years in good health. The CDR3 DNA is TGTGCCAGCAGCTTAGATAAGGGGTGGGGTCTTGAAGCTTTCTTT. It encodes CASSLDKGWGLEAFF. Combining the CDR3 with reference TRBV7-6 and TRBJ1-1 gives the whole variable domain GAGVSQSPRYKVTKRGQDVALRCDPISGHVSLYWYRQALGQGPEFLTYFNYEAQQDKSGLPNDRFSAERPEGSISTLTIQRTEQRDSAMYRCASSLDKGWGLEAFFGQGTRLTVV.